Below, 24 T cell receptor beta chains from the same sample are listed, as sequenced in a study of blood T cells in healthy people across ages (dated by TCRdb to about 2015). The method behind the library was 5' RACE. Sequencing relied on an Illumina HiSeq 2500. The second PCR ran for roughly 7 to 11 cycles and used a J-beta primer mix along with a sample-barcoded 5' primer. TCRdb trimmed the raw reads at Q25, called clones with MiXCR and kept productive beta chains. Rows are combined by CDR3 protein, so each entry shows the most common genes and DNA. The sample includes around 800,000 distinct CDR3 sequences, with 44% observed a single time. The leading ten clones occupy about a fifth of the sample. The sequencing input was blood. The receptor source for this set is a man aged 55 to 69 in good health.

This chain connects TRBV7-9 to TRBJ2-2, with D unclear. The V end was cut by 5 bases, the J end by 6 bases, with 19 bases between. Germline CDR1 is SEHNR and CDR2 is FQNEAQ (reference sequence). The CDR3 has 16 amino acids. The CDR3 DNA is TGTGCCAGCAGCCCCTTAGACGGCGAGATGTCCGGGGAGCTGTTTTTT. This codes for CASSPLDGEMSGELFF.

V usage is TRBV11-3 and J usage is TRBJ1-1; no clear D. V lost 7 bases, J lost 1 base, and 16 bases lay in between. Germline V gene sequence: CDR1 SGHNT, CDR2 YENEEA. This CDR3 contains 15 residues. The CDR3 coding sequence is TGTGCCAGCACCGGTCGGGATAGGAAGAACACTGAAGCTTTCTTT. Protein: CASTGRDRKNTEAFF.

The CDR3 sequence: CASSPTGTLAFF. The CDR3 DNA reads as TGTGCCAGCAGCCCGACAGGGACGCTAGCTTTCTTT. This chain uses TRBV3-1 with TRBJ1-1; 7 nucleotides line up with TRBD1. Germline V lookup: CDR1 LGHDT, CDR2 YNNKEL (reference sequence). The V and J ends lost 4 bases and 10 bases, in that order; junction bases with no gene match: 6. CDR3 size: 12 residues.

This clonotype was detected only a few times. The J gene is TRBJ2-2, the V gene TRBV9; possible D gene TRBD2, 6 bases. The CDR3 length is 16 residues. Trimming took 4 bases from V and 3 from J, leaving 16 bases between them. Germline V gene sequence: CDR1 SGDLS, CDR2 YYNGEE. The CDR3 loop reads CASSLRPGVDTGELFF. In DNA, the CDR3 is TGTGCCAGCAGCCTAAGACCGGGGGTGGACACCGGGGAGCTGTTTTTT.

The chain uses TRBV10-3 and TRBJ2-5, with a tentative D call TRBD2 (6 bases). The length of the CDR3 is 17 residues. V shed 3 bases and J shed 4 bases, with 21 bases lying between them. Germline CDR1 reads ENHRY; CDR2 reads SYGVKD. The CDR3 spells CAISDVVGGPPGETQYF. The CDR3, as DNA: TGTGCCATCAGTGATGTAGTGGGGGGACCTCCCGGAGAGACCCAGTACTTC.

The rearrangement links TRBV2 to TRBJ2-7; tentative D call: TRBD1 (5 bases). CDR3 length equals 12 residues. The germline V gene encodes CDR1 SNHLY and CDR2 FYNNEI. The V end was cut by 4 bases, the J end by 7 bases, with 11 bases between. The CDR3 sequence: CASSGQNNEQYF. The CDR3 DNA sequence: TGTGCCAGCAGTGGACAGAACAATGAGCAGTACTTC.

This clonotype occurred a few times. This chain joins TRBV20-1 and TRBJ2-7, with 7 positions matching TRBD2. The CDR3 extends over 12 amino acids. V trimming: 5 bases; J trimming: 2 bases; junction bases outside the gene matches: 3. CDR1 DFQATT and CDR2 SNEGSKA come from the germline V gene (reference sequence). The chain's CDR3 is CSAPGLTYEQYF. In DNA form, the CDR3 reads TGCAGTGCTCCGGGACTAACCTACGAGCAGTACTTC.

Concerning this clonotype itself: This may come from a read error, since a much larger clone is one base off. The J gene is TRBJ2-7, the V gene TRBV12-3 or TRBV12-4; maybe TRBD2 (6 bases). The CDR3 is made up of 14 amino acids. The CDR3 loop reads CAGSGGTPGEEQYF. CDR3 nucleotide sequence: TGTGCCGGCAGCGGTGGGACTCCGGGCGAGGAGCAGTACTTC.

V gene TRBV18 combines with J gene TRBJ2-5, with a weak D call TRBD1 (6 bases). V lost 2 bases and J 5 bases, leaving 12 bases between the germline ends. The CDR3 runs 14 residues. Germline assignment: CDR1 KGHSH and CDR2 LQKENI. DNA for the CDR3: TGTGCCAGCTCACCAGATGGGGGCACGGAGACCCAGTACTTC. Residues: CASSPDGGTETQYF.

In the case of this clonotype: One junction end disagrees with the germline gene, perhaps due to a read error. The V gene is TRBV19, the J gene TRBJ2-7, with D tentatively TRBD2 (5 bases). Germline CDR1 and CDR2: LNHDA and SQIVND (reference sequence). This CDR3 contains 13 residues. CDR3 protein: CASSVGISYERYF. The CDR3 nucleotides read TGTGCCAGTTCCGTCGGGATCTCGTACGAGCGGTACTTC.

This sequence joins TRBV11-3 and TRBJ1-1, with 9 bases identical to TRBD1. This CDR3 contains 16 residues. Germline V gives CDR1 SGHNT, CDR2 YENEEA. The ends lost 2 bases at V and 0 bases at J; junction bases unmatched: 4. CDR3 residues: CASSLQGQGMNTEAFF. The CDR3 DNA reads TGTGCCAGCAGCTTACAGGGACAGGGCATGAACACTGAAGCTTTCTTT.

The gene calls are TRBV2 and TRBJ2-5; TRBD1 or TRBD2 may be the D gene (5 bases each). CDR3 length: 15 amino acids. V was clipped by 2 bases and J by 5 bases, with 15 bases between them. From germline, CDR1 is SNHLY and CDR2 FYNNEI. The CDR3 protein is CASSEHGGIMETQYF. CDR3 sequence (DNA): TGTGCCAGCAGTGAACATGGGGGTATTATGGAGACCCAGTACTTC. The full variable domain, rest sourced from reference TRBV2 and TRBJ2-5, is EPEVTQTPSHQVTQMGQEVILRCVPISNHLYFYWYRQILGQKVEFLVSFYNNEISEKSEIFDDQFSVERPDGSNFTLKIRSTKLEDSAMYFCASSEHGGIMETQYFGPGTRLLVL.

This clonotype has just a few counts. The V and J genes are TRBV3-1 and TRBJ2-5; the D gene is possibly TRBD2 (5 bases). This CDR3 comprises 15 residues. Germline-derived CDR1 and CDR2 are LGHDT and YNNKEL (reference sequence). The germline V and J ends were trimmed by 0 bases and 4 bases, with 12 bases remaining between them. CDR3 in amino acids: CASSQDSGSGETQYF. Here the CDR3 DNA reads TGTGCCAGCAGCCAAGATTCGGGGAGTGGAGAGACCCAGTACTTC.

This clonotype was detected a few times. The V gene is TRBV2, the J gene TRBJ2-7; D is possibly TRBD2 (5 bases). Per the germline V gene, CDR1 is SNHLY and CDR2 is FYNNEI. Trimming took off 8 bases at V and 4 bases at J, with 12 bases between the two ends. The CDR3 is 12 amino acids. The CDR3 sequence: CASEQRPYEQYF. The CDR3 bases are TGTGCCAGCGAACAGCGGCCATACGAGCAGTACTTC.

This chain uses TRBV18 with TRBJ1-4; D unclear. Germline V CDR1 and CDR2: KGHSH, LQKENI. V was cut by 3 bases and J by 7 bases, with 15 bases left in between. The length of the CDR3 is 15 residues. CDR3 in amino acids: CASSPALRPGEKLFF. The CDR3 DNA reads TGTGCCAGCTCACCCGCTTTACGTCCAGGTGAAAAACTGTTTTTT.

This sequence joins TRBV5-1 and TRBJ2-7; 8 nucleotides line up with TRBD1. This CDR3 region has 15 residues. V was pared by 4 bases and J by 2 bases, with 8 bases of the junction left unmatched. The germline CDR1 and CDR2 sequences are SGHRS and YFSETQ. CDR3 bases: TGCGCCAGCAGCCCCGGGACAGGCCTTACCTACGAGCAGTACTTC. It codes for CASSPGTGLTYEQYF.

The CDR3 nucleotides read TGTGCCAGCAGTACTAGCGGGGAGGGGTGGGAGACCCAGTACTTC. It codes for CASSTSGEGWETQYF. The chain has TRBV2 and TRBJ2-5; TRBD2 matches at 10 bases. The germline CDR1 and CDR2 sequences are SNHLY and FYNNEI. The CDR3 extends over 15 amino acids. Unmatched junction bases numbered 8, after V lost 5 bases and J lost 5 bases.

Notes on this clonotype: The germline gene is not matched at one end of the junction; a read error may be the cause. J is TRBJ2-5 and V is TRBV4-3; a weak D match, TRBD1 (6 bases). The CDR3 length is 15 residues. Germline loops: CDR1 LGHNA, CDR2 YSLEER. CDR3 bases: TGCGCCGGCAGCCAAGATCAGGGGTTGGGGGAGACCCAGTACTTC. Amino acid sequence: CAGSQDQGLGETQYF.

This clonotype is a singleton in its sample. A read error may account for a junction end that differs from germline. The chain has TRBV6-1 and TRBJ1-4; tentative D call: TRBD1 (6 bases). CDR3 size: 14 residues. Per germline, CDR1 MNHNS and CDR2 SASEGT. For the CDR3, the DNA is TGTGCCGGCAGCCAGGACAGACTGAATGAAAAACTGTTTTTT. Protein product: CAGSQDRLNEKLFF.

CDR3: CSVEVSGSPDVQYF. In nucleotides, the CDR3 is TGCAGCGTTGAAGTTAGCGGGAGTCCGGACGTGCAGTACTTC. The chain employs TRBV29-1 and TRBJ2-5, with TRBD2 identical over 9 bases. Germline V gene data show CDR1 as SQVTM and CDR2 as ANQGSEA. This CDR3 has 14 residues. V shed 1 base, J shed 11 bases, and the junction held 11 bases outside the gene matches.

A note on this clonotype: A junction end diverges from the germline sequence, so it may reflect a read error. The chain carries TRBV19 and TRBJ2-7; TRBD1 is a possible D gene (5 bases). CDR3 length: 13 amino acids. Germline lookup yields CDR1 LNHDA and CDR2 SQIVND (reference sequence). The CDR3 loop reads CASSAQGTYKQYF. The CDR3 DNA follows: TGTGCCTCCTCTGCCCAGGGTACCTACAAGCAGTACTTC.

The CDR3, as DNA: TGTGCCAGCAGCCAAGGCAGGGATAATCAGCCCCAGCATTTT. It codes for CASSQGRDNQPQHF. V usage is TRBV3-1 and J usage is TRBJ1-5; a possible D gene is TRBD1 (5 bases). The CDR3 covers 14 residues. Germline-derived CDR1 and CDR2 are LGHDT and YNNKEL (reference sequence). V was trimmed by 1 base and J by 4 bases, leaving 8 bases between them.

CDR3 sequence: CSARGTSGGQGPNEQFF. CDR3 sequence (DNA): TGCAGTGCTAGAGGCACTAGCGGGGGGCAAGGGCCCAATGAGCAGTTCTTC. The rearrangement joins TRBV20-1 to TRBJ2-1; 12 bases align to TRBD2. CDR1 is DFQATT, CDR2 SNEGSKA, per germline (reference sequence). CDR3 length equals 17 residues. V was pared by 1 base and J by 6 bases, with 10 bases of the junction left unmatched.

In regard to this clonotype: A read error may explain this, as a much larger clone is one base away. The V call is TRBV5-5, the J call TRBJ2-1, with D possibly matching TRBD2 (5 bases). The V end was cut by 7 bases, the J end by 13 bases, with 18 bases between. The germline V gene has CDR1 SGHKS and CDR2 YYEKEE (reference sequence). The CDR3 sequence is 12 residues long. The DNA of the CDR3 is TGTGCCAGCCACGCCCTCGGGGAGACCCAGTTCTTC. Translating it yields CASHALGETQFF. The variable domain in full, completed from reference TRBV5-5 and TRBJ2-1, reads DAGVTQSPTHLIKTRGQQVTLRCSPISGHKSVSWYQQVLGQGPQFIFQYYEKEERGRGNFPDRFSARQFPNYSSELNVNALLLGDSALYLCASHALGETQFFGPGTRLTVL.